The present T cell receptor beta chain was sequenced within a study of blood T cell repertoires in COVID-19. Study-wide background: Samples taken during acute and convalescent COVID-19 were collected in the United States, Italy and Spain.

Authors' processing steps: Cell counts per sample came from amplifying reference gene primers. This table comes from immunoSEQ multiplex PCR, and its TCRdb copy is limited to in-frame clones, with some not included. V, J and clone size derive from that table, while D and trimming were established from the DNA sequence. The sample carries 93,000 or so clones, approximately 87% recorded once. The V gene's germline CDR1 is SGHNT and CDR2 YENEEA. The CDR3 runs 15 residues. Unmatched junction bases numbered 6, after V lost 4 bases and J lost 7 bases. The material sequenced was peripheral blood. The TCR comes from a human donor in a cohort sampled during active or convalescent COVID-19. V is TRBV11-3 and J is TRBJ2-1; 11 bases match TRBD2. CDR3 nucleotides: TGTGCCAGCAGCTCAGGGACTAGCGGTCGGAATGAGCAGTTCTTC. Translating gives CASSSGTSGRNEQFF.